This passage covers 8 T cell receptor beta chains from one sample sequenced in a study of human T cells and chemical hapten exposure. Time point of the sample: patch test 2, 6 weeks after DPC sensitization. Documented treatment: therapeutic diphenylcyclopropenone sensitization with weekly scalp DPC. One entry per CDR3 protein, called by TCRdb with MiXCR from the RACE reads. The sample shows 95,000 or so distinct CDR3 sequences, roughly 10% of them seen only once. The sequenced sample was whole blood, obtained in connection with sensitization to the hapten diphenylcyclopropenone (DPC). These receptors were collected from a woman aged 40-49 years with alopecia areata. Some clones in this sample may be carry-over from other donors' samples.

This clonotype was recorded at least ten times. CDR3 DNA sequence: TGTGCCAGCCACCGCCGGGACTCTCTGAATGAGCAGTTCTTC. Translation: CASHRRDSLNEQFF. J is TRBJ2-1 and V is TRBV28; a possible D gene is TRBD2 (6 bases). The CDR3 consists of 14 residues. Trimming stripped 8 bases from V and 7 bases from J, with 18 bases between. The V gene's germline CDR1 is MDHEN and CDR2 SYDVKM.

This clonotype was observed many times. The V call is TRBV20-1, the J call TRBJ2-5; D possibly matches TRBD1 or TRBD2 (5 bases each). Germline assignment: CDR1 DFQATT and CDR2 SNEGSKA (reference sequence). V was clipped by 0 bases and J by 4 bases, with 9 bases between them. The CDR3 consists of 13 residues. As DNA, the CDR3 is TGCAGTGCTAGAGATGGGGGACGAGAGACCCAGTACTTC. It translates to CSARDGGRETQYF.

This chain uses TRBV5-1 with TRBJ2-1; unclear D gene. CDR3 length equals 13 residues. The V end lost 1 base, the J end lost 8 bases, and 10 bases lay between the germline ends. Germline V lookup: CDR1 SGHRS, CDR2 YFSETQ. CDR3: CASSLQTADEQFF. The DNA of the CDR3 is TGCGCCAGCAGCTTGCAAACCGCCGATGAGCAGTTCTTC.

This clonotype was counted only a few times. The chain is built from TRBV29-1 and TRBJ1-1; D is ambiguous. V lost 3 bases to trimming and J lost 3 bases, with 11 bases between them. The CDR3 has 13 amino acids. Germline lookup yields CDR1 SQVTM and CDR2 ANQGSEA. The CDR3 loop is CSVDWSPDTEAFF. CDR3 nucleotide sequence: TGCAGCGTTGACTGGAGTCCGGACACTGAAGCTTTCTTT.

The rearrangement joins TRBV2 to TRBJ1-1; weak D call: TRBD1 (5 bases). Germline loops: CDR1 SNHLY, CDR2 FYNNEI. V was clipped by 1 base and J by 2 bases, with 14 bases between them. The CDR3 loop spans 16 amino acids. CDR3 in amino acids: CASSEVQGPRNTEAFF. CDR3 DNA: TGTGCCAGCAGTGAAGTTCAGGGACCGCGAAACACTGAAGCTTTCTTT. Looking up the rest from reference TRBV2 and TRBJ1-1 gives the full variable domain: EPEVTQTPSHQVTQMGQEVILRCVPISNHLYFYWYRQILGQKVEFLVSFYNNEISEKSEIFDDQFSVERPDGSNFTLKIRSTKLEDSAMYFCASSEVQGPRNTEAFFGQGTRLTVV.

This clonotype was seen a few times. The V and J genes are TRBV5-1 and TRBJ2-1, with a tentative D call TRBD1 (7 bases). Trimming stripped 1 base from V and 7 bases from J, with 15 bases between. The germline V gene has CDR1 SGHRS and CDR2 YFSETQ. The CDR3 covers 15 residues. The CDR3 reads CASSLKAGGGNEQFF. The CDR3 bases are TGCGCCAGCAGCTTGAAGGCAGGGGGAGGTAATGAGCAGTTCTTC.

At least ten counts were recorded for this clonotype. V usage is TRBV20-1 and J usage is TRBJ2-6; a weak D match, TRBD1 (6 bases). Germline CDR1 reads DFQATT; CDR2 reads SNEGSKA (reference sequence). This CDR3 spans 16 amino acids. V was pared by 8 bases and J by 0 bases, with 17 bases between. The CDR3 loop is CSSARTGISGANVLTF. CDR3 in DNA: TGCAGTTCCGCTCGTACAGGGATCTCTGGGGCCAACGTCCTGACTTTC.

This clonotype was seen a handful of times. This rearrangement joins TRBV6-2 or TRBV6-3 to TRBJ2-7, with 7 bases fitting TRBD2. The CDR3 is made up of 14 amino acids. With 2 bases clipped from V and 2 bases from J, the junction kept 3 bases outside the gene matches. Germline V gene data show CDR1 as MNHEY and CDR2 as SVGEGT. The CDR3: CASSYVAGPYEQYF. The CDR3 region has the DNA TGTGCCAGCAGTTACGTAGCGGGTCCCTACGAGCAGTACTTC.